This T cell receptor (beta chain) was sequenced during a study of blood T cell repertoires in COVID-19. Overall study: Italy, Spain and the United States were the sources of the convalescent and acute COVID-19 samples. T cells, B-cell-depleted T cells, or PBMCs supplied cDNA or gDNA.

In Seattle, patients joined the study during active infection and were tracked longitudinally. Original data processing: How many nucleated cells were present was estimated from reference gene primer amplification. Profiled with immunoSEQ multiplex PCR; TCRdb holds only in-frame clones, not every one. V and J calls and clone size follow that table, whereas D and trimming were derived from the DNA. Of about 170,000 clones listed, approximately 86% are singletons. This CDR3 has 13 amino acids. Germline lookup yields CDR1 SNHLY and CDR2 FYNNEI. V lost 6 bases and J lost 7, with 13 bases in between. The sequencing input was peripheral blood. The sequence was collected from a man between 60 and 75 years old with COVID-19, enrolled during active disease. This chain links TRBV2 with TRBJ2-1; D ambiguous. This chain's CDR3 is CASRAMLRNEQFF. The CDR3 bases are TGTGCCAGCAGAGCTATGCTTCGGAATGAGCAGTTCTTC. The full variable domain, in which reference TRBV2 and TRBJ2-1 provide the parts outside the CDR3, is EPEVTQTPSHQVTQMGQEVILRCVPISNHLYFYWYRQILGQKVEFLVSFYNNEISEKSEIFDDQFSVERPDGSNFTLKIRSTKLEDSAMYFCASRAMLRNEQFFGPGTRLTVL.